The clone carrying this T cell receptor (beta chain) was observed once. What it recognizes is unknown. Other DNA sequences in this specimen translate into the identical CDR3. Terminally differentiated effector memory CD45RA+ cells were excluded from the naive CD8 cells, which were CD45RO-negative and positively selected for CCR7. Trimming left V 2 bases short and J 0 bases short, with 11 bases between. The germline V gene has CDR1 MNHEY and CDR2 SVGAGI. The CDR3 covers 15 residues. Deep-level settings were used for running the assay. Produced via immunoSEQ multiplex PCR; TCRdb's table is partial and in-frame only. This table holds about 1,800,000 clones, about 95% found once. This entry is derived from a study of shared clonotypes between healthy human individuals. Overall study: CD4 naive cells filled three plates per donor, CD4 memory three, CD8 naive two and CD8 memory one.

General study points: Donors were few, which limited the genetic and exposure-history diversity represented. Across a few donors, naive CD4 shared 5% to 6%, naive CD8 under 4%, memory CD4 roughly 2.3%, memory CD8 0.4% to 0.5%.

The V gene is TRBV6-5, the J gene TRBJ2-7; the D is unclear. The sequence derives from a man between 18 and 29 years old in good health. The sequenced sample was naive CD8+ T cells sorted from blood. The CDR3 DNA reads as TGTGCCAGCAGTTACGGTGGCTTCTCCTCCTACGAGCAGTACTTC. Its protein is CASSYGGFSSYEQYF.